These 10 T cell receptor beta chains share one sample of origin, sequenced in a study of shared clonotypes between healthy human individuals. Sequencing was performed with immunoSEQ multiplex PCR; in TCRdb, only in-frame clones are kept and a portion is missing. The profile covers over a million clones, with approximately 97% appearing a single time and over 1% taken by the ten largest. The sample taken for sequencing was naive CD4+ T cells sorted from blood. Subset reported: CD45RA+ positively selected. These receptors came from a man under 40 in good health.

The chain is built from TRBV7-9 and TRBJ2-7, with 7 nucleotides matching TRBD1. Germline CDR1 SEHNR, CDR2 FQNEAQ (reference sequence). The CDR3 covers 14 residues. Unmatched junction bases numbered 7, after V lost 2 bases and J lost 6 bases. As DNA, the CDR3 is TGTGCCAGCAGCTTACGTGACAGGGTTTTCGAGCAGTACTTC. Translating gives CASSLRDRVFEQYF. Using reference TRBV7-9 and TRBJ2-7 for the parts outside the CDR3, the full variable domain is DTGVSQNPRHKITKRGQNVTFRCDPISEHNRLYWYRQTLGQGPEFLTYFQNEAQLEKSRLLSDRFSAERPKGSFSTLEIQRTEQGDSAMYLCASSLRDRVFEQYFGPGTRLTVT.

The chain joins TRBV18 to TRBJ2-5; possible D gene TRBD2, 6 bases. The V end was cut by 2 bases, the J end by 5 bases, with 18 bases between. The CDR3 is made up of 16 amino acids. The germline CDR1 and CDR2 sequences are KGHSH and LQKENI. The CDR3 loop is CASSPSTGLGLETQYF. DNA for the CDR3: TGTGCCAGCTCACCATCGACGGGACTTGGCTTGGAGACCCAGTACTTC.

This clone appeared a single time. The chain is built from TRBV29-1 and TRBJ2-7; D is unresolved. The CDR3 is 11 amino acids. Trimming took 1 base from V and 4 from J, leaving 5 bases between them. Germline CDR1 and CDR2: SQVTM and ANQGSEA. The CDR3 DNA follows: TGCAGCGTTGAAGTCTCGTACGAGCAGTACTTC. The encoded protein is CSVEVSYEQYF.

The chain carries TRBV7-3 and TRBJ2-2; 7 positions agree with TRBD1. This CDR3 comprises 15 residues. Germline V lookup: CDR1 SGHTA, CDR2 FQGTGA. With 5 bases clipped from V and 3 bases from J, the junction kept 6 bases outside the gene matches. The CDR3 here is CASSPPGGDTGELFF. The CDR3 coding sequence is TGTGCCAGCAGCCCACCAGGGGGAGACACCGGGGAGCTGTTTTTT. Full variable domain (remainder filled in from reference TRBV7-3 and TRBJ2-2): GAGVSQTPSNKVTEKGKYVELRCDPISGHTALYWYRQSLGQGPEFLIYFQGTGAADDSGLPNDRFFAVRPEGSVSTLKIQRTERGDSAVYLCASSPPGGDTGELFFGEGSRLTVL.

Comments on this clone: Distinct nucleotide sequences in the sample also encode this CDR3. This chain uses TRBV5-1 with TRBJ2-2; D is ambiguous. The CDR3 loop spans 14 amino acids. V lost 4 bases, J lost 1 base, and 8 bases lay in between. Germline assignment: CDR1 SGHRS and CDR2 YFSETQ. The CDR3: CASSEQGNTGELFF. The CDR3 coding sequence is TGCGCCAGCAGCGAACAAGGGAACACCGGGGAGCTGTTTTTT.

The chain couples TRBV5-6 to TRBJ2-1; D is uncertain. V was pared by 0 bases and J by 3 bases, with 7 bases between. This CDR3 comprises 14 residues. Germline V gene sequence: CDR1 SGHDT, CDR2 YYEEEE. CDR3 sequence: CASSLAENYNEQFF. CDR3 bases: TGTGCCAGCAGCTTGGCTGAGAACTACAATGAGCAGTTCTTC.

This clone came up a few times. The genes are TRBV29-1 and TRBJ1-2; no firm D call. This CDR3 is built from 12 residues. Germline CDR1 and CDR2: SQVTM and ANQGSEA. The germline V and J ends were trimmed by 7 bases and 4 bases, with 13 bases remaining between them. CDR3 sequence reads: CSAKYSAYGYTF. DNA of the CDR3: TGCAGCGCAAAATACAGCGCCTATGGCTACACCTTC.

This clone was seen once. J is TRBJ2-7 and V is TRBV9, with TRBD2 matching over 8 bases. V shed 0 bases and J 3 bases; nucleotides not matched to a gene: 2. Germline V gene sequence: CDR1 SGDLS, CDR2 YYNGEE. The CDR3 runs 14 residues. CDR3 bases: TGTGCCAGCAGCGTAGCGGGAGGGAACTACGAGCAGTACTTC. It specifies CASSVAGGNYEQYF. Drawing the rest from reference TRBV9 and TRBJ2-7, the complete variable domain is DSGVTQTPKHLITATGQRVTLRCSPRSGDLSVYWYQQSLDQGLQFLIQYYNGEERAKGNILERFSAQQFPDLHSELNLSSLELGDSALYFCASSVAGGNYEQYFGPGTRLTVT.

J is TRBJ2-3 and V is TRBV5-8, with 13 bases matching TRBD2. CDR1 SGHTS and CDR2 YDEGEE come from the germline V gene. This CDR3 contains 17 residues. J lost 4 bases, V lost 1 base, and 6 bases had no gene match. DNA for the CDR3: TGTGCCAGCAGCTTGAAACGACTAGCGGGAGGATCAGATACGCAGTATTTT. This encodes CASSLKRLAGGSDTQYF.

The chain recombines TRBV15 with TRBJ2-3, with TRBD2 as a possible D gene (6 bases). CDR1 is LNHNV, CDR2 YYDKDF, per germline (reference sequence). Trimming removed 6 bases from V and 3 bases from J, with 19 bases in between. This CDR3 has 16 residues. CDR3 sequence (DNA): TGTGCCACCAGGGGCCCCGGGAGAAACGGGACAGATACGCAGTATTTT. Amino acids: CATRGPGRNGTDTQYF. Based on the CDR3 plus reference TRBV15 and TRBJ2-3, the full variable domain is DAMVIQNPRYQVTQFGKPVTLSCSQTLNHNVMYWYQQKSSQAPKLLFHYYDKDFNNEADTPDNFQSRRPNTSFCFLDIRSPGLGDTAMYLCATRGPGRNGTDTQYFGPGTRLTVL.